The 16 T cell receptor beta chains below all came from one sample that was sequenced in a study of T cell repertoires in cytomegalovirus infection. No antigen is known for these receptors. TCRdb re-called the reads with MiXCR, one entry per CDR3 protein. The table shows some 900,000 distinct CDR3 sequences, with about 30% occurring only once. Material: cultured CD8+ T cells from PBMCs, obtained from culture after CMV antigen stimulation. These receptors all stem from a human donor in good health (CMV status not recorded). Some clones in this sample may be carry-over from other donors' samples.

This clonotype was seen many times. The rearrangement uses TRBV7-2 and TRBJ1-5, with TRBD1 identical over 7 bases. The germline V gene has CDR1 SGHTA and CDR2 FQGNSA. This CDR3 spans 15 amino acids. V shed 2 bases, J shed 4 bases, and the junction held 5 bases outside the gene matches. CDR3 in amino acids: CASSLNRGGNQPQHF. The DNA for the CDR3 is TGTGCCAGCAGCTTAAACAGGGGAGGGAATCAGCCCCAGCATTTT.

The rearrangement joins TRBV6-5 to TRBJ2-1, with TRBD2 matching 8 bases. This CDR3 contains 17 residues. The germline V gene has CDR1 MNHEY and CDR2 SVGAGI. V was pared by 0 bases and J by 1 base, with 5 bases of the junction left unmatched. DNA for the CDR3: TGTGCCAGCAGTTACTCCTATAGCGGGGAATCCTACAATGAGCAGTTCTTC. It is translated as CASSYSYSGESYNEQFF.

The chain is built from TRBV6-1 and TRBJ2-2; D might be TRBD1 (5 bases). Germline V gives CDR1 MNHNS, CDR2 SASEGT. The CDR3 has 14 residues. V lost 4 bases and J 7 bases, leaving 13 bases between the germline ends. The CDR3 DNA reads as TGTGCCAGCAGTGCCCAGGGTCTGATCGGGGAGCTGTTTTTT. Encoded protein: CASSAQGLIGELFF.

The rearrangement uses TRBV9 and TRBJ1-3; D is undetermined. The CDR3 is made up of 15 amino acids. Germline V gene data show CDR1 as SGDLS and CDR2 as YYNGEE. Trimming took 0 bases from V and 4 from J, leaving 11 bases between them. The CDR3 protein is CASSVERGKGNTIYF. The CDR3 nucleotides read TGTGCCAGCAGCGTAGAAAGAGGGAAAGGAAACACCATATATTTT.

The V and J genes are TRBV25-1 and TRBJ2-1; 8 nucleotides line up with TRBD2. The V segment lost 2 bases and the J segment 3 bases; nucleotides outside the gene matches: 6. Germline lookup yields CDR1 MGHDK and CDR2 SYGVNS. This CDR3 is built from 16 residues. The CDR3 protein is CASSETGRGVYNEQFF. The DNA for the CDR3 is TGTGCCAGCAGTGAAACCGGGAGGGGGGTCTACAATGAGCAGTTCTTC.

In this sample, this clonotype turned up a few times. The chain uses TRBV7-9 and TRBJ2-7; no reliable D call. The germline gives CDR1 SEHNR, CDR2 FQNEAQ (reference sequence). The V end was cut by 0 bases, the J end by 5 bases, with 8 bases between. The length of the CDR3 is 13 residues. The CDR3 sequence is CASSLAGSNEQYF. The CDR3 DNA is TGTGCCAGCAGCTTAGCAGGGTCCAACGAGCAGTACTTC.

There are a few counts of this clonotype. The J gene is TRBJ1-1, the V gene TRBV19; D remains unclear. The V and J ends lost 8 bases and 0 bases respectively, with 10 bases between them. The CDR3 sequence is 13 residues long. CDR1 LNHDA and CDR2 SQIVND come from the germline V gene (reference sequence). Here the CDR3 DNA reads TGTGCCAGTTCTTTTCACCTGAACACTGAAGCTTTCTTT. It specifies CASSFHLNTEAFF. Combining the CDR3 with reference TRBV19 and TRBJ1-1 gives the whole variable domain DGGITQSPKYLFRKEGQNVTLSCEQNLNHDAMYWYRQDPGQGLRLIYYSQIVNDFQKGDIAEGYSVSREKKESFPLTVTSAQKNPTAFYLCASSFHLNTEAFFGQGTRLTVV.

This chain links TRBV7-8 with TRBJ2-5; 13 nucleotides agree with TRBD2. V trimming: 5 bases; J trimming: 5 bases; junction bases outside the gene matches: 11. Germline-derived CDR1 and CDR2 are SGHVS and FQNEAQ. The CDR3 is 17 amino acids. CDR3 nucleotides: TGTGCCAGCAGCCCCGGACTAGCGGGGGCAAATAGGGAGACCCAGTACTTC. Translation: CASSPGLAGANRETQYF.

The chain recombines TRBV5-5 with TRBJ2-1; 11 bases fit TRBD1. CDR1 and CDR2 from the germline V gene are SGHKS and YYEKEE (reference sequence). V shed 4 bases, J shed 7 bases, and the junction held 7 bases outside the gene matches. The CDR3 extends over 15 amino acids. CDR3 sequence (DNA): TGTGCCAGCAGCATCACCGGGACAGGGGGTAATGAGCAGTTCTTC. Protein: CASSITGTGGNEQFF.

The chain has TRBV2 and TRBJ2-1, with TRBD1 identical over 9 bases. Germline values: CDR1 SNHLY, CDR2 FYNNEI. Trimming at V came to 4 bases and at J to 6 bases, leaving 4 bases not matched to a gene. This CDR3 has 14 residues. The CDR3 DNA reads TGTGCCAGCAGTGGACAGGGGGTGGCCAATGAGCAGTTCTTC. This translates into CASSGQGVANEQFF. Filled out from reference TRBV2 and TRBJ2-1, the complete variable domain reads EPEVTQTPSHQVTQMGQEVILRCVPISNHLYFYWYRQILGQKVEFLVSFYNNEISEKSEIFDDQFSVERPDGSNFTLKIRSTKLEDSAMYFCASSGQGVANEQFFGPGTRLTVL.

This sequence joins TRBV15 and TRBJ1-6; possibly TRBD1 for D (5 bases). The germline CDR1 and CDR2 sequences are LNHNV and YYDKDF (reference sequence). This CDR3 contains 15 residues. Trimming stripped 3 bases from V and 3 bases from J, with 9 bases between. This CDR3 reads CATSSEGLYNSPLHF. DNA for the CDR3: TGTGCCACCAGCAGCGAGGGACTCTATAATTCACCCCTCCACTTT.

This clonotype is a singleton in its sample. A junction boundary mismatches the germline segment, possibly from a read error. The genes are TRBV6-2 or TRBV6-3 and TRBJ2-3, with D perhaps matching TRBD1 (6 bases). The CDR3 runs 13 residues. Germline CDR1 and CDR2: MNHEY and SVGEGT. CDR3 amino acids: CANSYRDTDTQYF. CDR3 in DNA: TGTGCCAACAGTTACAGGGACACAGATACGCAGTATTTT.

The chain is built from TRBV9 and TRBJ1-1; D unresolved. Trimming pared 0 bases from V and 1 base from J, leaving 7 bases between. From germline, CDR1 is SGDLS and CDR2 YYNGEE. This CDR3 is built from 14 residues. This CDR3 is CASSVVQRNTEAFF. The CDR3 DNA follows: TGTGCCAGCAGCGTAGTACAGAGGAACACTGAAGCTTTCTTT.

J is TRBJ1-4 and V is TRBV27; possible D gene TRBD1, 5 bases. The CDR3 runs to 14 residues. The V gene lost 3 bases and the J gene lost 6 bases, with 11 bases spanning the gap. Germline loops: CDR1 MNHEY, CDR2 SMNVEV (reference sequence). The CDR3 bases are TGTGCCAGCAGTTTCGGCAGGGACTATGAAAAACTGTTTTTT. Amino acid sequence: CASSFGRDYEKLFF. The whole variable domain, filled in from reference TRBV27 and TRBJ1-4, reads EAQVTQNPRYLITVTGKKLTVTCSQNMNHEYMSWYRQDPGLGLRQIYYSMNVEVTDKGDVPEGYKVSRKEKRNFPLILESPSPNQTSLYFCASSFGRDYEKLFFGSGTQLSVL.

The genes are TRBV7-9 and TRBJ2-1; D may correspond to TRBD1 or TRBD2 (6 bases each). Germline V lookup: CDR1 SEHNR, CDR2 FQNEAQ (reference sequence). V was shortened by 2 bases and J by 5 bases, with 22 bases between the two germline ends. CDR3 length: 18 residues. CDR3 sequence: CASSLPVGSGAKDNEQFF. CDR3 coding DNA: TGTGCCAGCAGCTTACCCGTCGGATCGGGGGCGAAGGACAATGAGCAGTTCTTC. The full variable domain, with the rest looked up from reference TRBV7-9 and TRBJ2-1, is DTGVSQNPRHKITKRGQNVTFRCDPISEHNRLYWYRQTLGQGPEFLTYFQNEAQLEKSRLLSDRFSAERPKGSFSTLEIQRTEQGDSAMYLCASSLPVGSGAKDNEQFFGPGTRLTVL.

Written as DNA, the CDR3 is TGTGCCAGCAGCCAAGAAGCATATAGTTCAGATACGCAGTATTTT. Translation: CASSQEAYSSDTQYF. The rearrangement uses TRBV14 and TRBJ2-3; D unclear. The CDR3 consists of 15 residues. V lost 0 bases, J lost 4 bases, and 11 bases lay in between. Germline assignment: CDR1 SGHDN and CDR2 FVKESK. The whole variable domain, filled in from reference TRBV14 and TRBJ2-3, reads EAGVTQFPSHSVIEKGQTVTLRCDPISGHDNLYWYRRVMGKEIKFLLHFVKESKQDESGMPNNRFLAERTGGTYSTLKVQPAELEDSGVYFCASSQEAYSSDTQYFGPGTRLTVL.